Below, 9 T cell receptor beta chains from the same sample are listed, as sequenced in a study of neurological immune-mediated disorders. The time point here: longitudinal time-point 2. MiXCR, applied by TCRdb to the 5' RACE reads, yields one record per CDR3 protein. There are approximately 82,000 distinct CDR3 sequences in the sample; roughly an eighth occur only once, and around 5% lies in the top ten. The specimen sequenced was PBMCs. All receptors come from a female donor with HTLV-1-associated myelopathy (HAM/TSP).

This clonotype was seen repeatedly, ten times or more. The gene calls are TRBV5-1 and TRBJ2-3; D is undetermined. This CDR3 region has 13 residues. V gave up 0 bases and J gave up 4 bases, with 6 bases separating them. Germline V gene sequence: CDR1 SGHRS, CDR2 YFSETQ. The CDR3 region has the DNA TGCGCCAGCAGCTTGGGGGCGTCAGATACGCAGTATTTT. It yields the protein CASSLGASDTQYF.

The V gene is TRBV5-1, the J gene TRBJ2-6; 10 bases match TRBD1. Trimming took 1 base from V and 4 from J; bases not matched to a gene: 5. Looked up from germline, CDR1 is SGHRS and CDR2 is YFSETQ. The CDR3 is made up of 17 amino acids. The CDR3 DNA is TGCGCCAGCAGCTTGCGACAGGGGGCGGCCGGGGCCAACGTCCTGACTTTC. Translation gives CASSLRQGAAGANVLTF.

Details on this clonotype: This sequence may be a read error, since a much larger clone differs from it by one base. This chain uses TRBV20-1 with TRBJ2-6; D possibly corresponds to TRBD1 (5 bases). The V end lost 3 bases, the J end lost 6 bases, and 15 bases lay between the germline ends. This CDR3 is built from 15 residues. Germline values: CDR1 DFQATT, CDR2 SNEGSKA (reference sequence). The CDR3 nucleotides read TGCAGTGCTAGGCCCACGACAGCTGTGGCCAACGTCCTGACTTTC. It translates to CSARPTTAVANVLTF.

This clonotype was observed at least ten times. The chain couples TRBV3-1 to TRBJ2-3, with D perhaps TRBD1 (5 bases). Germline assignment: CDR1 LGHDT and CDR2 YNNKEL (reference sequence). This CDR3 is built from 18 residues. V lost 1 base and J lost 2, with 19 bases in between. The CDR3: CASSQAVGPTAYTDTQYF. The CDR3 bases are TGTGCCAGCAGCCAAGCCGTGGGGCCGACAGCTTACACAGATACGCAGTATTTT.

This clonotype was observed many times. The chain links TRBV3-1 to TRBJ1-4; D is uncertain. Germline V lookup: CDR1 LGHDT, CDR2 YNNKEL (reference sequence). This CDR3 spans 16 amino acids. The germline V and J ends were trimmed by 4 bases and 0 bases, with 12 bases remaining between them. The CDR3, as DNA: TGTGCCAGCAGCCCTTTTAGAGGTGCAACTAATGAAAAACTGTTTTTT. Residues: CASSPFRGATNEKLFF.

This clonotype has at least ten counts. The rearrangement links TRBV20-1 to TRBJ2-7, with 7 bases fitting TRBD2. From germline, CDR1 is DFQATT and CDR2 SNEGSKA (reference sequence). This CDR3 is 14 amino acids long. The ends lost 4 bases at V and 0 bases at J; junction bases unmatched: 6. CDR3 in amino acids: CSAISGTGSYEQYF. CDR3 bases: TGCAGTGCTATAAGCGGGACTGGCTCCTACGAGCAGTACTTC.

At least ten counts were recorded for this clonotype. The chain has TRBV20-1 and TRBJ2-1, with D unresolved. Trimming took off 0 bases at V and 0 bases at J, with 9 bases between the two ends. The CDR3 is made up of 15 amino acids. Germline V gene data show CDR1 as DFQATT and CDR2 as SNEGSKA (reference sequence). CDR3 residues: CSARDGRSSYNEQFF. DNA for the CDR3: TGCAGTGCTAGAGATGGTAGAAGCTCCTACAATGAGCAGTTCTTC.

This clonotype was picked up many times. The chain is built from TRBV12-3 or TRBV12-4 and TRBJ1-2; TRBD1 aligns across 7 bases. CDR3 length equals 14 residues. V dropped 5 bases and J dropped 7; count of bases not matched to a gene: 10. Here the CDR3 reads CASSPRGGEAGYTF. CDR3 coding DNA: TGTGCCAGCAGTCCCAGGGGGGGGGAGGCTGGCTACACCTTC.

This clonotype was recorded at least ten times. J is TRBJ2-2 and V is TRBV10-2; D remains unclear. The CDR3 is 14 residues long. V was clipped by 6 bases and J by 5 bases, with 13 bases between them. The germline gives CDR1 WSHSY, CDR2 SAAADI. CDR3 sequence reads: CASSLQGWTGELFF. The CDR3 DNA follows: TGCGCCAGCAGCCTGCAAGGATGGACCGGGGAGCTGTTTTTT.